Given below is one TCR beta chain in context. The data originate from a study of blood T cell repertoires in COVID-19. Method: immunoSEQ multiplex PCR; TCRdb's copy keeps in-frame clones and lacks some. The sample yields 150,000 to 200,000 clones, around 90% seen once. CDR3 length: 15 residues. V lost 7 bases to trimming and J lost 0 bases, with 14 bases between them. The germline V gene encodes CDR1 SEHNR and CDR2 FQNEAQ (reference sequence). Participant age was about 18 to 89 years, and participants resided in approximately 25 US areas. Cohorts were determined from participant-reported clinical history. Recovered participants had two consecutive negative NP/OP PCR tests, healthcare professional clearance, or symptom resolution.

The chain carries TRBV7-9 and TRBJ2-3, with D possibly being TRBD2 (6 bases). The specimen sequenced was PBMCs or T cells enriched from blood (not recorded which). The source of this sequence is a woman between 18 and 29 years old who had recovered from COVID-19. CDR3 sequence reads: CASTSLGLSTDTQYF. CDR3 DNA: TGTGCCAGCACTAGCCTGGGACTGAGCACAGATACGCAGTATTTT.